Reported below is one T cell receptor beta chain. This sample was included in a study of blood T cell repertoires in COVID-19. In the study overall: Sample material is recorded as cDNA or gDNA derived from T cells, B-cell-depleted T cells, or PBMCs.

Germline-derived CDR1 and CDR2 are LNHDA and SQIVND (reference sequence). The CDR3 spans 17 residues. V was pared by 5 bases and J by 7 bases, with 11 bases of the junction left unmatched. Some clones are missing from TCRdb's copy, which holds only in-frame ones; the method was immunoSEQ multiplex PCR. Of over 130,000 clones listed, over 70% are singletons. Sequencing was performed on peripheral blood. This clonotype originated in a man aged 55 to 70 with active or convalescent COVID-19. This sequence joins TRBV19 and TRBJ2-7, with 16 bases fitting TRBD2. Here the CDR3 DNA reads TGTGCCAGTAGTCCCCTGGGACTAGCGGGAGGGCCGGGGGAGCAGTACTTC. It translates to CASSPLGLAGGPGEQYF.